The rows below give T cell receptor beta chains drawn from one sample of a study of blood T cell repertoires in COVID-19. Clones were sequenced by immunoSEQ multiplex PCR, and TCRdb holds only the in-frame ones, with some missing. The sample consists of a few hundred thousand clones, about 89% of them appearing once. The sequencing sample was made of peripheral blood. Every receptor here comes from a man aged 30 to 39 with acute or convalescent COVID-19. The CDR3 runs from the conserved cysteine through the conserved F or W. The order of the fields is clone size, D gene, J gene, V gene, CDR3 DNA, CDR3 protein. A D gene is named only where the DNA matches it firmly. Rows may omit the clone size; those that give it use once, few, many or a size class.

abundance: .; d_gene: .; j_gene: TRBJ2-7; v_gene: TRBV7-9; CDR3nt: TGTGCCAGCAGCTTAGTAGCCGGAGGGAACGAGCAGTACTTC; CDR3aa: CASSLVAGGNEQYF
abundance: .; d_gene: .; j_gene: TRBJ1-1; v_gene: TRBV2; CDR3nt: TGTGCCAGCAGTGAACAGAACACTGAAGCTTTCTTT; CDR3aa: CASSEQNTEAFF
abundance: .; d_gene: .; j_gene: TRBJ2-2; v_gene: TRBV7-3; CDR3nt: TGTGCCAGCAGCTCTTTTGCCGGGGAGCTGTTTTTT; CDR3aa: CASSSFAGELFF
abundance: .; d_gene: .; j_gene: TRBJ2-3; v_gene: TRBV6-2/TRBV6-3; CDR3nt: TGTGCCAGCAGTTACTACGGGGGATACACAGATACGCAGTATTTT; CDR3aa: CASSYYGGYTDTQYF
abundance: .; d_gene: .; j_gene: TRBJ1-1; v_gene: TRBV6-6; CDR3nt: TGTGCCAGCAGTTACGAGGTTCGCACTGAAGCTTTCTTT; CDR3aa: CASSYEVRTEAFF
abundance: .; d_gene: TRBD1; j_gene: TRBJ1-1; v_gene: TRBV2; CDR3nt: TGTGCCAGCACTGGACAGGGGCTGGTAGGGACTGAAGCTTTCTTT; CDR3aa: CASTGQGLVGTEAFF
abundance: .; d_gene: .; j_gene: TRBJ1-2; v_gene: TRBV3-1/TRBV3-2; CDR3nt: TGTGCCAGCAGCCCTTGGACAGCTAACTATGGCTACACCTTC; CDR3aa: CASSPWTANYGYTF
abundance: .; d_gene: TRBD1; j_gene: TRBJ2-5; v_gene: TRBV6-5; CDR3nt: TGTGCCAGCAGGACAGGGGATTCAGAGACCCAGTACTTC; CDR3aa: CASRTGDSETQYF
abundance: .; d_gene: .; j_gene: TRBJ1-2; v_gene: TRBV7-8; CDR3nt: TGTGCCAGCAGCTTAAAGCGGGACGGTGGCTACACCTTC; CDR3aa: CASSLKRDGGYTF
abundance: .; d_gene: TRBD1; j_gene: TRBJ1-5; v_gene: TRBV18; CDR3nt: TGTGCCAGCTCACCAGGGGGACAGGGTAGTATTCAGCCCCAGCATTTT; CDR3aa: CASSPGGQGSIQPQHF
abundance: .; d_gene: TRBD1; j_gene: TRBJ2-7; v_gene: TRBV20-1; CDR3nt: TGCAGTGCTAGTCGGGACAGGGTTTACGAGCAGTACTTC; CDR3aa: CSASRDRVYEQYF
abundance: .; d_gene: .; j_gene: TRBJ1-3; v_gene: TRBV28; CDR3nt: TGTGCCAGCAGTTTATTCACAGGGGGAAACACCATATATTTT; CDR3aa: CASSLFTGGNTIYF
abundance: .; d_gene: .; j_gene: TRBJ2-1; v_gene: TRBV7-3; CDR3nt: TGTGCCAGCAGCCCCACGATAAGGGGGGAGCAGTTCTTC; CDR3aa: CASSPTIRGEQFF
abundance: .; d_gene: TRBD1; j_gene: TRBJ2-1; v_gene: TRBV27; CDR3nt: TGTGCCAGCAGTTTGAGGGACAGGGTAAGCTCCTACAATGAGCAGTTCTTC; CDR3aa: CASSLRDRVSSYNEQFF
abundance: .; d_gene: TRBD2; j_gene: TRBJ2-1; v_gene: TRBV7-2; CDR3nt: TGTGCCAGCAGCTTAGCGTCGGTAGCGGGGTCTGAGCAGTTCTTC; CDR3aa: CASSLASVAGSEQFF
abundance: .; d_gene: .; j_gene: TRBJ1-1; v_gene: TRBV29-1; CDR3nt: TGCAGCGTGGATCCATACAGGCCTGCCTTT; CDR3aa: CSVDPYRPAF
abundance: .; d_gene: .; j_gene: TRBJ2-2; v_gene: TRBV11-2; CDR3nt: TGTGCCAGCAGAGTGAGGACGAACACCGGGGAGCTGTTTTTT; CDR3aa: CASRVRTNTGELFF
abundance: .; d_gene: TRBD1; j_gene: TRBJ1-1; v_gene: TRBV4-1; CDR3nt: TGCGCCAGCAGCCAAGATGGTCGTTTGGGGACAGGGGACACTGAAGCTTTCTTT; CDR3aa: CASSQDGRLGTGDTEAFF
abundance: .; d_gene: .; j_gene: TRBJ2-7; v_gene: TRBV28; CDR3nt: TGTGCCAGCAGTCCGCCATGGAGGGACGAGCAGTACTTC; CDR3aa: CASSPPWRDEQYF
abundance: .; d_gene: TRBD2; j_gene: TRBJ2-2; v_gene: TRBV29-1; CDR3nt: TGCAGCGTGAAACCCGGGACTAGCGGGAGGAACACCGGGGAGCTGTTTTTT; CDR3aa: CSVKPGTSGRNTGELFF
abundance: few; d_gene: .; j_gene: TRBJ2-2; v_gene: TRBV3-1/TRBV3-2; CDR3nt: TGTGCCAGCAGCCAAGATCAATGGACAGTGACGAACACCGGGGAGCTGTTTTTT; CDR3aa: CASSQDQWTVTNTGELFF
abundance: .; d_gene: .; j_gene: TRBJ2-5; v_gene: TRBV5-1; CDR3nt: TGCGCCAGCAGCTTGCCAGTGGGGGCTCGGACCCAGTACTTC; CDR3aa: CASSLPVGARTQYF
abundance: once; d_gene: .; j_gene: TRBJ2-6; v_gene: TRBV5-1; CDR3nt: TGCGCCAGCAGAGTTTTTTTGGACGGGAGCTCTGGGGCCAACGTCCTGACTTTC; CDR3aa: CASRVFLDGSSGANVLTF
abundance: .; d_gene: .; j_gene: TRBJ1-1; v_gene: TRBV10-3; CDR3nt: TGTGCCATCAGGCGCCAGGGAGGGGGGGTCGTTACTGAAGCTTTCTTT; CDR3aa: CAIRRQGGGVVTEAFF
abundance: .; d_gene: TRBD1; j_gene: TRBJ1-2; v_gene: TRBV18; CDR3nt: TGTGCCAGCTCACCGACAGGGGGCGGGGAGTCTGGCTACACCTTC; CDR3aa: CASSPTGGGESGYTF
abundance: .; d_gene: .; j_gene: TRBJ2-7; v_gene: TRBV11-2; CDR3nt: TGTGCCAGCAGCTTAGAGGAGGCCTACGAGCAGTACTTC; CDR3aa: CASSLEEAYEQYF
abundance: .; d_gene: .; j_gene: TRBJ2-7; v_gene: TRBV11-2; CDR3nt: TGTGCCAGCAGCTTAAATTCGGGTTACGAGCAGTACTTC; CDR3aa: CASSLNSGYEQYF
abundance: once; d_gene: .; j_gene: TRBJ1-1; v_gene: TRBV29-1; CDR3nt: TGCAGCGCCAACGGCCCCCGGGGAGGTTACACTGAAGCTTTCTTT; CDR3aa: CSANGPRGGYTEAFF
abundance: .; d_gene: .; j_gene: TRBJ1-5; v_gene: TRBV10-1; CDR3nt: TGCGCCAGCCCTAAAGCTGGGGGCCTAGACCAGCCCCAGCATTTT; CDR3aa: CASPKAGGLDQPQHF
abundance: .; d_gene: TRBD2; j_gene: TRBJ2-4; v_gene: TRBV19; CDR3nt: TGTGCCAGTAGTATGGGGGGGACGTTAGGAGCCAAAAACATTCAGTACTTC; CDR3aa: CASSMGGTLGAKNIQYF
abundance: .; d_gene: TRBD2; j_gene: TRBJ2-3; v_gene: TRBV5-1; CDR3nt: TGCGCCAGCAGGACTAGCGGGAGGGACACAGATACGCAGTATTTT; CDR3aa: CASRTSGRDTDTQYF
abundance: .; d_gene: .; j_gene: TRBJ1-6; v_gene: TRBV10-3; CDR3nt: TGTGCCATCAGCGCGGCTGATTCACCCCTCCACTTT; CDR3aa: CAISAADSPLHF
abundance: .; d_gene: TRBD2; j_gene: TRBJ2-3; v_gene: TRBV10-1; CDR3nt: TGCGCCAGCAGTGGCCGGGCTAGCGGGAACACAGATACGCAGTATTTT; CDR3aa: CASSGRASGNTDTQYF
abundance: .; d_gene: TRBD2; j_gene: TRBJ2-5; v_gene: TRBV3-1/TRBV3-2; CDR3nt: TGTGCCAGCAGCGACAGGCCTAGCGGGAGGAGAGAGACCCAGTACTTC; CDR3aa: CASSDRPSGRRETQYF
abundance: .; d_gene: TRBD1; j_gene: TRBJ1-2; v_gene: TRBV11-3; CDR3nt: TGTGCCAGCAGTTCGGACAGGGTAGGGTCTGGCTACACCTTC; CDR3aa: CASSSDRVGSGYTF
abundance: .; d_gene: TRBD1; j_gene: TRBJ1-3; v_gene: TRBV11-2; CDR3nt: TGTGCCAGCAGCTTCGGGGACAGGGGGCTTTTTAACACCATATATTTT; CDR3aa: CASSFGDRGLFNTIYF
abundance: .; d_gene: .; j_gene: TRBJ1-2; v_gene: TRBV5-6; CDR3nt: TGTGCCAGCAGCTTAAGAGGGAGAGGCTATGGCTACACCTTC; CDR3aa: CASSLRGRGYGYTF
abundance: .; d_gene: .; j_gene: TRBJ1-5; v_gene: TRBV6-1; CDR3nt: TGTGCCAGCAGTGATCGGACAGACGATCAGCCCCAGCATTTT; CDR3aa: CASSDRTDDQPQHF
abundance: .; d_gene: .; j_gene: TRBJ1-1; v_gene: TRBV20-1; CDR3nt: TGCAGTGCTAGGAGGACATTTGAAGCTTTCTTT; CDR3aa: CSARRTFEAFF
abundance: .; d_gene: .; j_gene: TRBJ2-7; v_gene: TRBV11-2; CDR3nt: TGTGCCAGCAGCGTCCGGACAGACAACTACTCCTACGAGCAGTACTTC; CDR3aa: CASSVRTDNYSYEQYF
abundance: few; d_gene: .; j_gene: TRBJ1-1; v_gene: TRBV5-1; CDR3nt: TGCGCCAGCAGCGGGAGGGTGGGGGTCTTTAACACTGAAGCTTTCTTT; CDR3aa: CASSGRVGVFNTEAFF
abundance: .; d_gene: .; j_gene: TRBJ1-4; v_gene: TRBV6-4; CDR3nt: TGTGCCAGTTTGGGCAGGCGCCCTCAAAAACTGTTTTTT; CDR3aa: CASLGRRPQKLFF
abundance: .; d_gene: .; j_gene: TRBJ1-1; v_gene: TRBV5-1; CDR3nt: TGCGCCAGCAGCTTGGATCCCTCCCTGAACACTGAAGCTTTCTTT; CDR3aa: CASSLDPSLNTEAFF